This T cell receptor beta chain emerged from a study of T cell responses to AZD1222 COVID-19 vaccine. The study, taken as a whole, reports: In a largely white British group with more females than males, clonal diversity was possibly underestimated. None of the repertoires were sampled until the peak T cell response had passed. At baseline, seropositivity was found in only six AZD1222 recipients.

This CDR3 region has 15 residues. V shed 4 bases, J shed 7 bases, and the junction held 5 bases outside the gene matches. Per germline, CDR1 ENHRY and CDR2 SYGVKD. Repertoires were generated with immunoSEQ multiplex PCR, while TCRdb's copy carries only in-frame clones and drops some. The table includes over 90,000 clones, around 83% detected once. With respect to this clone: Its target is unknown.

Sequenced material: peripheral blood, taken on day 0 of AZD1222 vaccination. The V call is TRBV10-3, the J call TRBJ2-2; 11 nucleotides match TRBD1. This clonotype was obtained from an adult in good health. CDR3: CAISGGQGADGELFF. The CDR3 bases are TGTGCCATCAGTGGAGGACAGGGGGCAGACGGGGAGCTGTTTTTT.